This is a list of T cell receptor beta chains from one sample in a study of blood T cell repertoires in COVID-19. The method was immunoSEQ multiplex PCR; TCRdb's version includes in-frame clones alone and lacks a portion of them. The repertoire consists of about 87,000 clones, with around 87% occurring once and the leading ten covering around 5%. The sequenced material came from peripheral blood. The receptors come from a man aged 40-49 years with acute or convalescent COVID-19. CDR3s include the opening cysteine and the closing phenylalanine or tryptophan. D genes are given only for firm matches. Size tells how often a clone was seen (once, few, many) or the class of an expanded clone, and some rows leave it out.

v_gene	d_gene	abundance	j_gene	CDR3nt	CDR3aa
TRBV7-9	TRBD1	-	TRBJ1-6	TGTGCCAGCAGCTCGACAGGGAATTCACCCCTCCACTTT	CASSSTGNSPLHF
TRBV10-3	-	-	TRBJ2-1	TGTGCCATCAGTATACAGGGACAAACAGGCTACAATGAGCAGTTCTTC	CAISIQGQTGYNEQFF
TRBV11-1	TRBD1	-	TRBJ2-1	TGTGCCAGCAGCGAGACAGGGGTATCCTACAATGAGCAGTTCTTC	CASSETGVSYNEQFF
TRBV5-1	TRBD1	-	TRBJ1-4	TGCGCCAGCAGCTCCGGGACAGGGGGCGCATGGGAAAAACTGTTTTTT	CASSSGTGGAWEKLFF
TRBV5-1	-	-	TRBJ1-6	TGCGCCAGCACCTCGACAGGAGGCGGTTCACCCCTCCACTTT	CASTSTGGGSPLHF
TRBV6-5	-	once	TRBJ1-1	TGTGCCAGCATTAGCGCGTGGGGGAACACTGAAGCTTTCTTT	CASISAWGNTEAFF
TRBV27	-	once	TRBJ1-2	TGTGCCAGCAGTTTATCGGCGTCGGGGACACCCTATGGCTACACCTTC	CASSLSASGTPYGYTF
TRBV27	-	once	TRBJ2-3	TGTGCCAGCAGTTTCTCGGGGGTTTCGGGAGTGGTCGATACGCAGTATTTT	CASSFSGVSGVVDTQYF
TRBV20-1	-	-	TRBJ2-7	TGCAGTGCTAGTATGGCGAGACAATCCTCCTACGAGCAGTACTTC	CSASMARQSSYEQYF
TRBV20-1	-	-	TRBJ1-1	TGCAGTGCTAGTGACACACAGAACACTGAAGCTTTCTTT	CSASDTQNTEAFF
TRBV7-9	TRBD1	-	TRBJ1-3	TGTGCCAGCAGCCCACCGAAAGGACAGGGGGACACCATATATTTT	CASSPPKGQGDTIYF
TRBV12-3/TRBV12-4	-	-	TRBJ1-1	TGTGCCAGCAGTCGGACAGCCGGTGAAGCTTTCTTT	CASSRTAGEAFF
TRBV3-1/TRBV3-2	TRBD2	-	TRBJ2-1	TGTGCCAGCAGCCCTCCGGCGGGGACTAGCTCGCCCTACAATGAGCAGTTCTTC	CASSPPAGTSSPYNEQFF
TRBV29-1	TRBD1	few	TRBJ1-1	TGCAGCGTGGGGACAGCAAGGGGGACTGAAGCTTTCTTT	CSVGTARGTEAFF
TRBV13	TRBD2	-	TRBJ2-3	TGTGCCAGCAGCTTCCGACTAGCGGGTAGCACAGATACGCAGTATTTT	CASSFRLAGSTDTQYF
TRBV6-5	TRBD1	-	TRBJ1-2	TGTGCCAGCAGGGCCAGGGGGCTGGACTATGGCTACACCTTC	CASRARGLDYGYTF
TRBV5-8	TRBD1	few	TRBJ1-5	TGTGCCAGCAGCCCACAGGGGAGCCAGCCCCAGCATTTT	CASSPQGSQPQHF
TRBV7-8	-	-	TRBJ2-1	TGTGCCAGCAGCTTAGAAAGGGACTCCACGACCTACAATGAGCAGTTCTTC	CASSLERDSTTYNEQFF
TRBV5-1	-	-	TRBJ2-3	TGCGCCAGCAGCTTATACTACAGGGGCACAGATACGCAGTATTTT	CASSLYYRGTDTQYF
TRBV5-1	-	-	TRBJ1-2	TGCGCCAGCAGCTTGGTTCAGGGAGGGTGGAATGGCTACACCTTC	CASSLVQGGWNGYTF
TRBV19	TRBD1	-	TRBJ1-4	TGTGCCAGTAGTCCTCAGGGGGCAGAATTTAATGAAAAACTGTTTTTT	CASSPQGAEFNEKLFF
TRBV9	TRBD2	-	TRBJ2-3	TGTGCCAGCAGCGTAAAAGCGGGGGGGCCGGATACGCAGTATTTT	CASSVKAGGPDTQYF
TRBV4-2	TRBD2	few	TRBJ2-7	TGTGCCAGCAGCCAAGACTCTAGCGGGAGCTCCGAGCAGTACTTC	CASSQDSSGSSEQYF
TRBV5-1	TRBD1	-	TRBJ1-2	TGCGCCAGCAGCTTGAACAGGGGGCGCAACTATGGCTACACCTTC	CASSLNRGRNYGYTF
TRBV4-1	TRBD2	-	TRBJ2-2	TGCGCCAGCAGCCAAGCTAGCGGGAGTCGGGAGCTGTTTTTT	CASSQASGSRELFF
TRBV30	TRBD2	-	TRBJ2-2	TGTGCCTGGAGCCCCTCGGGACTAGCAAAAACCGGGGAGCTGTTTTTT	CAWSPSGLAKTGELFF
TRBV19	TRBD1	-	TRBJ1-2	TGTGCCAGTAAGACAGGGAACTATGGCTACACCTTC	CASKTGNYGYTF
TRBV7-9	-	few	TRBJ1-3	TGTGCCAGCAGCGGGTTACAGGGAATCTCTGGAAACACCATATATTTT	CASSGLQGISGNTIYF
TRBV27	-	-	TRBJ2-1	TGTGCCAGCAGCCCCGGTGGCTCCTACAATGAGCAGTTCTTC	CASSPGGSYNEQFF
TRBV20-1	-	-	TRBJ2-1	TGCAGTGCTAGTTTCTTTGAGAGAAGCGGACGGGGGTGGGAGCAGTTCTTC	CSASFFERSGRGWEQFF
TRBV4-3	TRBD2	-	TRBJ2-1	TGCGCCAGCAGCCAAGAACTAGCGGGGGGATCTATTGAGCAGTTCTTC	CASSQELAGGSIEQFF
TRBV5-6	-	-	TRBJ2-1	TGTGCCAGCAGCTTGGGTTCTTATGAGCAGTTCTTC	CASSLGSYEQFF
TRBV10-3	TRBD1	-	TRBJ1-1	TGTGCCACCTATACAGGGGGCGGATGGGAGGCTTTCTTT	CATYTGGGWEAFF
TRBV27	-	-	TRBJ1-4	TGTGCCAGCAGTCCTTACGGTAGAAGAGAAAAACTGTTTTTT	CASSPYGRREKLFF
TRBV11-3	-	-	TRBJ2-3	TGTGCCAGCAGCTCGGGACACCTCCGGGGAGATACGCAGTATTTT	CASSSGHLRGDTQYF
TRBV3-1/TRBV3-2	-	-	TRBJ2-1	TGTGCCAGCAGCCAGGGGGCGACAACAAATGAGCAGTTCTTC	CASSQGATTNEQFF
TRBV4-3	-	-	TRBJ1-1	TGCGCCAGCAGCACACAGAGGAACACTGAAGCTTTCTTT	CASSTQRNTEAFF
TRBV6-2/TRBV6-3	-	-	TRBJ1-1	TGTGCCAGCAGTTACTTAGGGGTCGGCACTGAAGCTTTCTTT	CASSYLGVGTEAFF
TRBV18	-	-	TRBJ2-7	TGTGCCAGCTCACCAACCCCTAGCTCCTACGAGCAGTACTTC	CASSPTPSSYEQYF
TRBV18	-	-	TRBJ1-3	TGTGCCAGCTCACCTGGGAGGAACTCTGGAAACACCATATATTTT	CASSPGRNSGNTIYF